Below are 29 T cell receptor beta chains sequenced from a single sample in a study of shared clonotypes between healthy human individuals. Assay: immunoSEQ multiplex PCR; the TCRdb copy retains only in-frame clones and omits some. Among about 960,000 clones listed, around three quarters were seen once. The sample consisted of memory CD4+ T cells sorted from blood. Subset defined: CD45RA-negative fraction. The receptors derive from a man between 18 and 35 years old in good health.

This clone was picked up one time. The chain joins TRBV4-3 to TRBJ2-7, with no clear D. Germline CDR1 LGHNA, CDR2 YSLEER. V was trimmed by 1 base and J by 5 bases, leaving 12 bases between them. This CDR3 spans 14 amino acids. This CDR3 is CASSQGSFDNEQYF. As DNA, the CDR3 is TGCGCCAGCAGCCAAGGATCTTTCGATAACGAGCAGTACTTC.

The count of this clone is one. The rearrangement joins TRBV11-2 to TRBJ2-7; D is uncertain. Trimming took off 8 bases at V and 3 bases at J, with 14 bases between the two ends. The length of the CDR3 is 13 residues. Germline V gene data show CDR1 as SGHAT and CDR2 as FQNNGV. The CDR3 is CASHGGVSYEQYF. CDR3 DNA sequence: TGTGCCAGCCACGGTGGGGTAAGCTACGAGCAGTACTTC.

This clone occurred once. This sequence joins TRBV5-1 and TRBJ1-2, with D uncertain. Germline V gene data show CDR1 as SGHRS and CDR2 as YFSETQ. This CDR3 spans 14 amino acids. V dropped 4 bases and J dropped 0 bases, with 10 bases sitting between them. CDR3: CASSPRGSNYGYTF. Written as DNA, the CDR3 is TGCGCCAGCAGCCCGAGAGGTTCTAACTATGGCTACACCTTC.

This chain connects TRBV6-1 to TRBJ2-3; 9 bases agree with TRBD1. The length of the CDR3 is 17 residues. Germline-derived CDR1 and CDR2 are MNHNS and SASEGT. The trim removed 3 bases at V and 0 bases at J, leaving 7 bases unmatched. The CDR3 spells CASSELNRGQSTDTQYF. The CDR3 nucleotides read TGTGCCAGCAGTGAGCTTAACAGGGGGCAGAGCACAGATACGCAGTATTTT.

This clone was counted at least ten times. V and J are TRBV5-1 and TRBJ2-1, with 10 nucleotides matching TRBD2. V shed 6 bases and J 5 bases; nucleotides not matched to a gene: 5. Looked up from germline, CDR1 is SGHRS and CDR2 is YFSETQ. The CDR3 is 14 residues long. For the CDR3, the DNA is TGCGCCAGCAAAACTAGCGGGATCCACAATGAGCAGTTCTTC. Translated, it gives CASKTSGIHNEQFF.

This clone was picked up many times. The chain joins TRBV29-1 to TRBJ1-2, with TRBD1 identical over 7 bases. CDR1 and CDR2 from the germline V gene are SQVTM and ANQGSEA. V was pared by 5 bases and J by 8 bases, with 14 bases of the junction left unmatched. The CDR3 is made up of 14 amino acids. DNA for the CDR3: TGCAGCGTTAACAAACCCGGACAGGACAGAGGCTACACCTTC. Encoded protein: CSVNKPGQDRGYTF.

The chain has TRBV2 and TRBJ1-4, with 8 bases lining up with TRBD1. The trim removed 4 bases at V and 8 bases at J, leaving 15 bases unmatched. There are 17 residues in the CDR3. Germline lookup yields CDR1 SNHLY and CDR2 FYNNEI. The CDR3 reads CASSVRRQGRTLEKLFF. CDR3 DNA sequence: TGTGCCAGCAGTGTACGGAGACAGGGGAGGACCTTGGAAAAACTGTTTTTT.

This sequence joins TRBV30 and TRBJ2-2, with D perhaps TRBD2 (5 bases). The CDR3 has 12 amino acids. Germline V gives CDR1 GTSNPN, CDR2 SVGIG (reference sequence). Between the trimmed V and J ends, which lost 3 bases and 5 bases, there was a span of 7 bases. The CDR3 DNA is TGTGCCTGGAGCCGGGATACCGGGGAGCTGTTTTTT. Amino acid sequence: CAWSRDTGELFF.

The V call is TRBV30, the J call TRBJ2-3; possible D gene TRBD1, 6 bases. The ends were cut back, 4 bases at V and 4 bases at J, with 15 bases in the middle. Germline V gene sequence: CDR1 GTSNPN, CDR2 SVGIG (reference sequence). The CDR3 has 14 residues. The CDR3 DNA is TGTGCCTGGAAAAGAGACAGGATATCAGATACGCAGTATTTT. Its translation: CAWKRDRISDTQYF. Combining the CDR3 with reference TRBV30 and TRBJ2-3 gives the whole variable domain SQTIHQWPATLVQPVGSPLSLECTVEGTSNPNLYWYRQAAGRGLQLLFYSVGIGQISSEVPQNLSASRPQDRQFILSSKKLLLSDSGFYLCAWKRDRISDTQYFGPGTRLTVL.

The V gene is TRBV14, the J gene TRBJ2-3, with D possibly being TRBD2 (6 bases). V was shortened by 4 bases and J by 6 bases, with 11 bases between the two germline ends. Germline assignment: CDR1 SGHDN and CDR2 FVKESK. This CDR3 region has 13 residues. The CDR3 nucleotides read TGTGCCAGCAGCCGGGACTGGGGGGATACGCAGTATTTT. This codes for CASSRDWGDTQYF.

The V and J genes are TRBV7-9 and TRBJ1-1; no clear D. Trimming removed 2 bases from V and 7 bases from J, with 11 bases in between. CDR3 length: 13 residues. The germline gives CDR1 SEHNR, CDR2 FQNEAQ (reference sequence). For the CDR3, the DNA is TGTGCCAGCAGCTTAAGGGCGGGATTTGAAGCTTTCTTT. Residues: CASSLRAGFEAFF.

The chain uses TRBV7-3 and TRBJ2-3, with TRBD1 identical over 9 bases. The CDR3 totals 18 residues. With 0 bases clipped from V and 1 base from J, the junction kept 8 bases outside the gene matches. The V gene's germline CDR1 is SGHTA and CDR2 FQGTGA. CDR3: CASSLTSTGGFGTDTQYF. The CDR3 nucleotides are TGTGCCAGCAGCTTAACGAGTACAGGGGGCTTCGGCACAGATACGCAGTATTTT.

The V and J genes are TRBV29-1 and TRBJ1-5, with 8 bases matching TRBD1. The CDR3 has 14 residues. Germline values: CDR1 SQVTM, CDR2 ANQGSEA. V lost 6 bases, J lost 6 bases, and 10 bases stayed unmatched. The CDR3 sequence is CSVGSDRVGQPQHF. The CDR3 bases are TGCAGCGTCGGCTCGGACAGGGTTGGTCAGCCCCAGCATTTT.

The chain has TRBV6-1 and TRBJ2-7; D ambiguous. CDR3 length: 14 residues. Germline V CDR1 and CDR2: MNHNS, SASEGT. V was shortened by 5 bases and J by 6 bases, with 17 bases between the two germline ends. The CDR3 DNA follows: TGTGCCAGCAGTACTATTTCCCCTCCCGGCGAGCAGTACTTC. Protein product: CASSTISPPGEQYF.

This chain connects TRBV10-3 to TRBJ1-4; D unclear. Trimming took 3 bases from V and 4 from J, leaving 9 bases between them. CDR3 size: 14 residues. Germline assignment: CDR1 ENHRY and CDR2 SYGVKD. The CDR3 sequence: CAISDGRSNEKLFF. The CDR3 coding sequence is TGTGCCATCAGTGACGGACGAAGTAATGAAAAACTGTTTTTT.

V is TRBV6-1 and J is TRBJ2-7; 13 positions agree with TRBD2. CDR3 length: 18 residues. From germline, CDR1 is MNHNS and CDR2 SASEGT. With 4 bases clipped from V and 4 bases from J, the junction kept 13 bases outside the gene matches. CDR3 residues: CASSAQHGTSGVAYEQYF. DNA for the CDR3: TGTGCCAGCAGTGCCCAGCACGGGACTAGCGGGGTTGCGTACGAGCAGTACTTC.

The chain has TRBV7-2 and TRBJ2-3; 12 nucleotides align to TRBD2. Per the germline V gene, CDR1 is SGHTA and CDR2 is FQGNSA. V lost 3 bases, J lost 4 bases, and 5 bases stayed unmatched. The length of the CDR3 is 16 residues. The CDR3 sequence: CASSFDLAGGPDTQYF. CDR3 nucleotide sequence: TGTGCCAGCAGCTTTGATCTAGCGGGAGGGCCAGATACGCAGTATTTT.

V is TRBV5-1 and J is TRBJ1-6, with D hard to call. CDR3 size: 14 residues. Trimming cost V 0 bases and J 6 bases, with 7 bases left between them. Germline V gives CDR1 SGHRS, CDR2 YFSETQ. This chain's CDR3 is CASSLDGFNSPLHF. The CDR3 region has the DNA TGCGCCAGCAGCTTGGACGGATTTAATTCACCCCTCCACTTT.

The rearrangement links TRBV19 to TRBJ1-1, with a possible D match to TRBD1 (6 bases). From germline, CDR1 is LNHDA and CDR2 SQIVND (reference sequence). V lost 5 bases, J lost 0 bases, and 13 bases lay in between. The CDR3 extends over 15 amino acids. As DNA, the CDR3 is TGTGCCAGTAGTGGGGGACATCTCATGAACACTGAAGCTTTCTTT. This gives the protein CASSGGHLMNTEAFF. The full variable domain, rest sourced from reference TRBV19 and TRBJ1-1, is DGGITQSPKYLFRKEGQNVTLSCEQNLNHDAMYWYRQDPGQGLRLIYYSQIVNDFQKGDIAEGYSVSREKKESFPLTVTSAQKNPTAFYLCASSGGHLMNTEAFFGQGTRLTVV.

The chain uses TRBV9 and TRBJ1-1, with a tentative D call TRBD1 (5 bases). The germline V and J ends were trimmed by 4 bases and 1 base, with 11 bases remaining between them. The CDR3 is made up of 14 amino acids. Germline V CDR1 and CDR2: SGDLS, YYNGEE. The CDR3 coding sequence is TGTGCCAGCAGCCCCGGGACTCCGAACACTGAAGCTTTCTTT. This gives the protein CASSPGTPNTEAFF.

The genes are TRBV7-2 and TRBJ1-1; no reliable D call. CDR3 length equals 13 residues. V lost 7 bases and J lost 0, with 9 bases in between. The germline CDR1 and CDR2 sequences are SGHTA and FQGNSA. The chain's CDR3 is CASTPRMNTEAFF. DNA of the CDR3: TGTGCCAGCACACCGAGAATGAACACTGAAGCTTTCTTT.

The chain recombines TRBV19 with TRBJ2-3; D is perhaps TRBD2 (5 bases). The CDR3 has 12 residues. Germline values: CDR1 LNHDA, CDR2 SQIVND (reference sequence). V was cut by 4 bases and J by 6 bases, with 8 bases left in between. The CDR3 DNA reads as TGTGCCAGTAGTACACCGGGGGATACGCAGTATTTT. The encoded protein is CASSTPGDTQYF.

The gene calls are TRBV6-6 and TRBJ2-7, with TRBD1 matching 9 bases. Trimming at V came to 5 bases and at J to 2 bases, leaving 7 bases not matched to a gene. Germline CDR1 reads MNHNY; CDR2 reads SVGAGI (reference sequence). The CDR3 extends over 15 amino acids. The CDR3 DNA sequence: TGTGCCAGCAGTACATCCGGGACAGGGCCCTACGAGCAGTACTTC. It codes for CASSTSGTGPYEQYF.

The rearrangement links TRBV6-6 to TRBJ2-3; the match to TRBD2 covers 9 bases. J gave up 3 bases and V 2 bases, and 6 bases lay outside the gene matches. CDR3 size: 16 residues. Germline loops: CDR1 MNHNY, CDR2 SVGAGI (reference sequence). The CDR3 DNA is TGTGCCAGCAGTTACCTTGCGGGGGGGGTAACAGATACGCAGTATTTT. Translated: CASSYLAGGVTDTQYF.

The V call is TRBV10-2, the J call TRBJ2-7, with D perhaps TRBD1 (6 bases). The germline gives CDR1 WSHSY, CDR2 SAAADI. Deletions cut 6 bases from V and 2 bases from J, with 11 bases between. This CDR3 has 13 amino acids. The CDR3 sequence is CASRRQETYEQYF. In DNA, the CDR3 is TGCGCCAGCAGACGACAGGAAACCTACGAGCAGTACTTC.

This clone occurred a few times. The chain is built from TRBV4-1 and TRBJ2-7; no definite D call. V was trimmed by 2 bases and J by 4 bases, leaving 9 bases between them. The CDR3 covers 13 residues. Germline V gene sequence: CDR1 MGHRA, CDR2 YSYEKL. CDR3 in amino acids: CASSQPSEYEQYF. CDR3 DNA: TGCGCCAGCAGCCAACCTTCAGAGTACGAGCAGTACTTC.

The chain is built from TRBV25-1 and TRBJ1-6, with D hard to call. Germline V gives CDR1 MGHDK, CDR2 SYGVNS. Trimming stripped 4 bases from V and 10 bases from J, with 17 bases between. The CDR3 runs 15 residues. CDR3 protein: CASSGRSDPGSPLHF. The CDR3 bases are TGTGCCAGCAGTGGCCGATCGGACCCGGGGTCACCCCTCCACTTT.

This chain connects TRBV19 to TRBJ1-2, with TRBD1 matching 9 bases. V was clipped by 6 bases and J by 8 bases; unmatched bases: 13. CDR1 is LNHDA and CDR2 is SQIVND in the germline V gene (reference sequence). This CDR3 is built from 15 residues. CDR3 sequence: CASSTTNRGLGGYTF. DNA of the CDR3: TGTGCCAGTAGCACGACGAACAGGGGGCTGGGAGGCTACACCTTC.

The chain links TRBV11-2 to TRBJ2-7, with TRBD1 matching 7 bases. The V and J ends lost 6 bases and 8 bases, in that order; junction bases with no gene match: 7. CDR1 and CDR2 (germline): SGHAT, FQNNGV. The CDR3 is 12 residues long. This CDR3 is CASRRAQGKQYF. Written as DNA, the CDR3 is TGTGCCAGCAGGAGAGCACAGGGGAAGCAGTACTTC.